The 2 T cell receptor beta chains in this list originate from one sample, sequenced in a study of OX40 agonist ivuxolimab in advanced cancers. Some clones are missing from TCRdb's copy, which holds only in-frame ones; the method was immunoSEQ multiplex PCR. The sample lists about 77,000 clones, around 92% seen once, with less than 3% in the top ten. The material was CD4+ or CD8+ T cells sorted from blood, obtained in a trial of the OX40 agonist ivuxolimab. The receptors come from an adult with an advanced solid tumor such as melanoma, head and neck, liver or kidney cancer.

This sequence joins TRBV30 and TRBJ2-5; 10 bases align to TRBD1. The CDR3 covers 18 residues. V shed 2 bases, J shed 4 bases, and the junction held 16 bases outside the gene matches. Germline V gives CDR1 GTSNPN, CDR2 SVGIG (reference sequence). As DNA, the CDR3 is TGTGCCTGGAGTTTCCCGCGCCCGGGACAGGGGTTTGGAGAGACCCAGTACTTC. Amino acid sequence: CAWSFPRPGQGFGETQYF.

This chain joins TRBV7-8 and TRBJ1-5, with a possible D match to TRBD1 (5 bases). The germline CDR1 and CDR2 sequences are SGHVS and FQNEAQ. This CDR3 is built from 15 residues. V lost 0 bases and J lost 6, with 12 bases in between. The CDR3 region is CASSLALRVTQPQHF. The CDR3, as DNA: TGTGCCAGCAGCTTAGCGCTCAGGGTCACTCAGCCCCAGCATTTT.